The 23 T cell receptor beta chains below come from one sample, sequenced in a study of CD4 and CD8 cells across lung adenocarcinoma regions. TCRdb analysed the PCR reads with MiXCR anew, one entry per CDR3 protein. The sample yields about 4,000 distinct CDR3 sequences, 45% to 60% seen once. The sample was CD4+ T cells from the margin of a lung tumor. The source of these receptors is a female donor with lung adenocarcinoma. The CD4 and CD8 labels of this study may be unreliable.

Here the CDR3 DNA reads TGCAGTGCTAGAGATATCCGTTCTAGCACAGATACGCAGTATTTT. Amino acid sequence: CSARDIRSSTDTQYF. The J gene is TRBJ2-3, the V gene TRBV20-1; D gene unclear. Germline assignment: CDR1 DFQATT and CDR2 SNEGSKA (reference sequence). V was trimmed by 0 bases and J by 0 bases, leaving 10 bases between them. This CDR3 has 15 amino acids.

The J gene is TRBJ2-5, the V gene TRBV27, with D perhaps TRBD1 or TRBD2 (6 bases each). Looked up from germline, CDR1 is MNHEY and CDR2 is SMNVEV (reference sequence). The CDR3 has 14 amino acids. Trimming removed 3 bases at V and 1 base at J, with 9 bases between. CDR3 sequence: CASSFGGPQETQYF. The CDR3 DNA is TGTGCCAGCAGTTTTGGGGGGCCCCAAGAGACCCAGTACTTC.

In this sample, this clonotype turned up a few times. The CDR3 DNA is TGTGCCAGCAGTCCCTTAGCGGGAGGCTCCAGCGAGCAGTTCTTC. It translates to CASSPLAGGSSEQFF. V gene TRBV6-1 combines with J gene TRBJ2-1; 10 bases are shared with TRBD2. The length of the CDR3 is 15 residues. Trimming took 5 bases from V and 10 from J; bases not matched to a gene: 11. The germline V gene encodes CDR1 MNHNS and CDR2 SASEGT.

The CDR3 region is CASSSYLYVGRGTDTQYF. The CDR3 DNA is TGTGCCAGCAGTTCCTATTTGTATGTCGGCCGCGGCACAGATACGCAGTATTTT. The V call is TRBV6-5, the J call TRBJ2-3; D not certain. The CDR3 runs to 18 residues. Germline CDR1 reads MNHEY; CDR2 reads SVGAGI. With 4 bases removed from V and 1 base from J, the gap between germline ends came to 21 bases.

This sequence joins TRBV12-3 or TRBV12-4 and TRBJ2-3; a possible D gene is TRBD2 (5 bases). V lost 3 bases to trimming and J lost 4 bases, with 20 bases between them. The CDR3 covers 17 residues. The DNA for the CDR3 is TGTGCCAGCAGTTTTGCCCCGGTCTCTCCGGAGGCAGATACGCAGTATTTT. As protein: CASSFAPVSPEADTQYF.

This clonotype is termed medium-sized. The CDR3, as DNA: TGTGCCAGCAGTCAGGGGGGCTTGAACACTGAAGCTTTCTTT. This gives the protein CASSQGGLNTEAFF. The gene calls are TRBV6-1 and TRBJ1-1, with 7 bases lining up with TRBD1. J was trimmed by 0 bases and V by 5 bases; bases with no gene match: 3. This CDR3 region has 14 residues. Germline V lookup: CDR1 MNHNS, CDR2 SASEGT.

The chain recombines TRBV24-1 with TRBJ2-3; 11 positions agree with TRBD2. Per the germline V gene, CDR1 is KGHDR and CDR2 is SFDVKD. The CDR3 covers 14 residues. V dropped 9 bases and J dropped 5; count of bases not matched to a gene: 6. The CDR3 reads CATAAGTSGDTQYF. The CDR3 DNA follows: TGTGCCACCGCCGCCGGGACTAGCGGAGATACGCAGTATTTT.

The rearrangement joins TRBV10-3 to TRBJ2-1; D gene uncertain. V was cut by 3 bases and J by 4 bases, with 7 bases left in between. Per the germline V gene, CDR1 is ENHRY and CDR2 is SYGVKD. The CDR3 length is 13 residues. The CDR3 is CAISELLYNEQFF. The DNA of the CDR3 is TGTGCCATCAGTGAATTACTATACAATGAGCAGTTCTTC.

The rearrangement links TRBV12-3 or TRBV12-4 to TRBJ2-5; 7 nucleotides align to TRBD1. The J call may be faulty, since TRBJ2-7 better matches the DNA end. CDR3 length: 15 amino acids. DNA of the CDR3: TGTGCCAGCAGGTCCCGGACAGGTTACTCCTACGAGCAGTACTTC. It yields the protein CASRSRTGYSYEQYF.

This clonotype is a singleton in its sample. The chain couples TRBV6-1 to TRBJ2-1; D perhaps matches TRBD1 (6 bases). The closer fit of TRBJ2-5 to the DNA end suggests the J call may be wrong. The CDR3 consists of 13 residues. The V gene's germline CDR1 is MNHNS and CDR2 SASEGT. In DNA form, the CDR3 reads TGTGCCAGCAGTCCAGGGGTAGCGGAGACCCAGTACTTC. Protein: CASSPGVAETQYF.

In this sample, this clonotype turned up a few times. The gene calls are TRBV6-1 and TRBJ2-3; 7 positions match TRBD1. The CDR3 spans 19 residues. Germline CDR1 MNHNS, CDR2 SASEGT. J gave up 0 bases and V 0 bases, and 12 bases lay outside the gene matches. DNA of the CDR3: TGTGCCAGCAGTGAAGCATTTCGACAGGGAACCCTTAGCACAGATACGCAGTATTTT. As protein: CASSEAFRQGTLSTDTQYF.

The chain recombines TRBV6-5 with TRBJ2-4, with D perhaps assigned TRBD1 or TRBD2 (5 bases each). Matching the DNA end better, TRBJ2-7 makes the J call doubtful. The germline CDR1 and CDR2 sequences are MNHEY and SVGAGI. There are 13 residues in the CDR3. As DNA, the CDR3 is TGTGCCAGCAGTTACCGGGACGGATACGAGCAGTACTTC. This gives the protein CASSYRDGYEQYF.

V usage is TRBV6-1 and J usage is TRBJ1-2; 7 positions match TRBD1. Trimming at V came to 1 base and at J to 5 bases, leaving 4 bases not matched to a gene. CDR1 is MNHNS and CDR2 is SASEGT in the germline V gene. This CDR3 comprises 14 residues. The CDR3 DNA follows: TGTGCCAGCAGTGAAGGGACAGGTCTATATGGCTACACCTTC. Translated, it gives CASSEGTGLYGYTF.

The genes are TRBV10-1 and TRBJ2-3; 8 nucleotides agree with TRBD2. J lost 7 bases, V lost 4 bases, and 13 bases had no gene match. CDR3 length: 16 residues. CDR1 is WNHNN and CDR2 is SYGVQD in the germline V gene (reference sequence). The CDR3 protein is CASSGMGAGGKNTQYF. The CDR3 nucleotides read TGCGCCAGCAGTGGCATGGGGGCGGGGGGCAAAAATACGCAGTATTTT.

The chain links TRBV6-1 to TRBJ2-1, with D possibly TRBD2 on 6 matching bases. The germline V and J ends were trimmed by 3 bases and 11 bases, with 8 bases remaining between them. The CDR3 has 11 amino acids. Germline CDR1 reads MNHNS; CDR2 reads SASEGT. The CDR3 spells CASSDRTKQFF. DNA for the CDR3: TGTGCCAGCAGTGATCGGACTAAGCAGTTCTTC.

The CDR3 here is CASRRQISNTGELFF. CDR3 nucleotide sequence: TGTGCCAGCAGGAGACAGATCTCGAACACCGGGGAGCTGTTTTTT. The chain recombines TRBV6-1 with TRBJ2-2, with D possibly being TRBD1 (5 bases). In germline, CDR1 is MNHNS, CDR2 SASEGT. V gave up 6 bases and J gave up 0 bases, with 11 bases separating them. CDR3 length: 15 residues.

About this clonotype: Since the CDR3 does not end with the conserved phenylalanine or tryptophan, this likely comes from a read error. The limits of the CDR3 on the DNA are not certain, so only TCRdb's listed CDR3 is given. The gene calls are TRBV15 and TRBJ2-1; the DNA was not used to check the table's D call, TRBD2. Germline values: CDR1 LNHNV, CDR2 YYDKDF (reference sequence). A total of 20 residues make up the CDR3, ends included. Here the CDR3 reads CAPAHPANFCIFSKERVSPC.

The chain joins TRBV6-1 to TRBJ2-5; D remains unclear. The last part of the DNA fits TRBJ2-3 better; the J call may be wrong. There are 11 residues in the CDR3. The germline gives CDR1 MNHNS, CDR2 SASEGT. The DNA for the CDR3 is TGTGCCAGTGGCCCATCCGATACGCAGTATTTT. The encoded protein is CASGPSDTQYF.

As regards this clonotype: The junction does not match germline at one end; this may be a read error. The rearrangement links TRBV6-5 to TRBJ2-5; D might be TRBD1 (5 bases). This CDR3 contains 12 residues. The V gene's germline CDR1 is MNHEY and CDR2 SVGAGI. For the CDR3, the DNA is TGTGCCAGCAGTTCGGATAGTGCAGGGCCGTTCTTC. Amino acids: CASSSDSAGPFF.

In its sample, this clonotype is medium-sized. This could be a read error, since a much larger clone is one nucleotide away. The J gene is TRBJ2-5, the V gene TRBV7-2, with no clear D. This CDR3 contains 16 residues. Germline CDR1 and CDR2: SGHTA and FQGNSA. Trimming removed 5 bases at V and 1 base at J, with 17 bases between. CDR3 sequence (DNA): TGTGCCAGCAGCATCAAAGCTGTGAGTCTCCAAGAGACCCAGTACTTC. Translating it yields CASSIKAVSLQETQYF.

To note about this clonotype: A much larger clone lies one base from this, so it may be a read error. CDR3: CASRKTGPGDEQYF. Here the CDR3 DNA reads TGTGCCAGCAGAAAGACAGGGCCAGGCGATGAGCAGTACTTC. V usage is TRBV6-1 and J usage is TRBJ2-1, with TRBD1 identical over 7 bases. The J call may be wrong; the DNA end is better matched by TRBJ2-7. The germline V gene has CDR1 MNHNS and CDR2 SASEGT. CDR3 length: 14 residues.

This clonotype has just a few counts. The genes are TRBV11-3 and TRBJ2-1; 8 nucleotides agree with TRBD2. Germline loops: CDR1 SGHNT, CDR2 YENEEA. The V gene end was trimmed by 5 bases and the J gene end by 8 bases; junction bases not matched to a gene: 8. This CDR3 is 14 amino acids long. CDR3 in amino acids: CASSLTAGEYEQFF. The CDR3 nucleotides read TGTGCCAGCAGCCTCACAGCGGGAGAGTATGAGCAGTTCTTC.

J is TRBJ2-3 and V is TRBV10-3; D gene unclear. V dropped 7 bases and J dropped 2 bases, with 13 bases sitting between them. The CDR3 sequence is 14 residues long. Germline CDR1 is ENHRY and CDR2 is SYGVKD. This CDR3 is CAINKGTDTDTQYF. In DNA form, the CDR3 reads TGTGCCATCAACAAGGGCACGGACACAGATACGCAGTATTTT.